The 21 T cell receptor beta chains below all came from one sample that was sequenced in a study of blood T cell repertoires in COVID-19. Measured with immunoSEQ multiplex PCR; TCRdb has only the in-frame clones, and not every one. Of almost 400,000 clones detected, around nine tenths appear once; the ten largest clones hold around 0.97%. Source material: PBMCs or T cells enriched from blood (not recorded which). Receptors originate from a young woman with acute COVID-19.

This chain links TRBV7-3 with TRBJ2-1, with TRBD2 matching 8 bases. The V gene end was trimmed by 6 bases and the J gene end by 4 bases; junction bases not matched to a gene: 8. Germline V CDR1 and CDR2: SGHTA, FQGTGA. CDR3 length: 15 residues. The CDR3 sequence: CASRPSGLPYNEQFF. The CDR3 coding sequence is TGTGCCAGCAGACCTAGCGGGCTTCCGTACAATGAGCAGTTCTTC.

The CDR3 nucleotides are TGTGCCACGGAGGACAGAGTGGACACTGAAGCTTTCTTT. Encoded protein: CATEDRVDTEAFF. The chain has TRBV10-3 and TRBJ1-1, with D perhaps TRBD1 (6 bases). Germline values: CDR1 ENHRY, CDR2 SYGVKD. This CDR3 has 13 amino acids. The V gene lost 10 bases and the J gene lost 3 bases, with 15 bases spanning the gap.

The chain employs TRBV2 and TRBJ1-3, with D possibly matching TRBD1 (5 bases). The CDR3 extends over 14 amino acids. Germline V lookup: CDR1 SNHLY, CDR2 FYNNEI. V lost 0 bases, J lost 2 bases, and 5 bases lay in between. The CDR3 DNA is TGTGCCAGCAGTGAAGCAGGGGCTGGAAACACCATATATTTT. It specifies CASSEAGAGNTIYF.

The count of this clone is one. The chain recombines TRBV10-2 with TRBJ2-2, with TRBD2 matching over 10 bases. Per germline, CDR1 WSHSY and CDR2 SAAADI. V shed 6 bases and J 7 bases; nucleotides not matched to a gene: 8. This CDR3 is 15 amino acids long. The CDR3 nucleotides are TGCGCCAGCAGGGAAGCGGGGGGGCTTTTCGGGGAGCTGTTTTTT. Its translation: CASREAGGLFGELFF.

This rearrangement joins TRBV11-1 to TRBJ2-7; D possibly corresponds to TRBD1 (6 bases). This CDR3 is built from 13 residues. V lost 5 bases, J lost 3 bases, and 11 bases lay in between. Germline CDR1 reads SGHAT; CDR2 reads FQDESV (reference sequence). CDR3 loop: CASSHDRIYEQYF. In nucleotides, the CDR3 is TGTGCCAGCAGCCACGACAGGATCTACGAGCAGTACTTC. The full variable domain, its missing parts supplied by reference TRBV11-1 and TRBJ2-7, is EAEVAQSPRYKITEKSQAVAFWCDPISGHATLYWYRQILGQGPELLVQFQDESVVDDSQLPKDRFSAERLKGVDSTLKIQPAELGDSAMYLCASSHDRIYEQYFGPGTRLTVT.

The V call is TRBV11-3, the J call TRBJ2-7; maybe TRBD1 (5 bases). The CDR3 loop spans 13 amino acids. The V gene's germline CDR1 is SGHNT and CDR2 YENEEA. Trimming removed 1 base from V and 2 bases from J, with 6 bases in between. CDR3 sequence: CASSLGTPYEQYF. In DNA, the CDR3 is TGTGCCAGCAGCTTAGGGACACCCTACGAGCAGTACTTC.

The chain links TRBV6-4 to TRBJ2-7; 8 nucleotides align to TRBD2. Germline CDR1 reads MRHNA; CDR2 reads SNTAGT. CDR3 length equals 15 residues. V shed 4 bases and J 5 bases; nucleotides not matched to a gene: 10. The CDR3 reads CASSVFAGGMDEQYF. DNA for the CDR3: TGTGCCAGCAGTGTATTTGCGGGGGGCATGGACGAGCAGTACTTC.

The chain links TRBV27 to TRBJ1-2; D is undetermined. The CDR3 contains 16 residues. Germline lookup yields CDR1 MNHEY and CDR2 SMNVEV (reference sequence). Trimming pared 2 bases from V and 2 bases from J, leaving 15 bases between. DNA for the CDR3: TGTGCCAGCAGTTTACGAGGAACGGAGAAGAACTATGGCTACACCTTC. Its protein product is CASSLRGTEKNYGYTF.

The chain combines TRBV4-1 with TRBJ1-2; TRBD1 is a possible D gene (6 bases). Germline loops: CDR1 MGHRA, CDR2 YSYEKL. Trimming pared 1 base from V and 8 bases from J, leaving 14 bases between. This CDR3 has 14 amino acids. Here the CDR3 reads CASSQVLQGKGYTF. CDR3 in DNA: TGCGCCAGCAGCCAAGTTTTACAGGGTAAGGGCTACACCTTC.

This chain connects TRBV15 to TRBJ2-7; TRBD1 matches 7 bases. V was pared by 0 bases and J by 5 bases, with 7 bases of the junction left unmatched. This CDR3 comprises 15 residues. Germline loops: CDR1 LNHNV, CDR2 YYDKDF (reference sequence). The CDR3 DNA reads TGTGCCACCAGCAGAGAGGGACAGTCCTGGGACGAGCAGTACTTC. Translation: CATSREGQSWDEQYF.

This chain connects TRBV7-2 to TRBJ1-6; 9 nucleotides line up with TRBD1. The CDR3 sequence is 17 residues long. Germline CDR1 and CDR2: SGHTA and FQGNSA. V shed 3 bases, J shed 7 bases, and the junction held 10 bases outside the gene matches. The CDR3, as DNA: TGTGCCAGCAGCTTGTTCTCCCTGACAGGGGGGAATTCACCCCTCCACTTT. Amino acid sequence: CASSLFSLTGGNSPLHF.

The chain joins TRBV21-1 to TRBJ1-5; the DNA was not compared with TRBD1, the D call given in the table. TRBV21-1 is given as a pseudogene. This CDR3 has 13 amino acids. CDR3 sequence (DNA): TGTGCCAGCACCCCACAGAGTAATCAGCCCCAGCATTTT. Encoded protein: CASTPQSNQPQHF.

The chain couples TRBV7-6 to TRBJ2-7, with 11 bases aligning to TRBD2. The CDR3 covers 17 residues. The V gene's germline CDR1 is SGHVS and CDR2 FNYEAQ. Germline trimming cut 5 bases from V and 0 bases from J; bases unmatched to any gene: 9. The CDR3 DNA reads as TGTGCCAGCAGCCTCCTTCCGGGACTAGCGGCCTCCTACGAGCAGTACTTC. Protein: CASSLLPGLAASYEQYF.

The V gene is TRBV2, the J gene TRBJ1-5, with D hard to call. The CDR3 covers 14 residues. V lost 7 bases, J lost 4 bases, and 14 bases lay in between. Germline V gene lookup returns CDR1 SNHLY and CDR2 FYNNEI. For the CDR3, the DNA is TGTGCCAGCAAAACGCTTCGAGGGAATCAGCCCCAGCATTTT. It encodes CASKTLRGNQPQHF.

The rearrangement links TRBV6-5 to TRBJ1-1; 8 bases map to TRBD1. This CDR3 has 12 amino acids. Per germline, CDR1 MNHEY and CDR2 SVGAGI. The J segment lost 7 bases and the V segment lost 5 bases, leaving 3 bases of the junction unmatched. The CDR3, as DNA: TGTGCCAGCAGTATTGGGACAGGTGAAGCTTTCTTT. Its protein is CASSIGTGEAFF.

The chain links TRBV12-5 to TRBJ2-1; 9 bases map to TRBD2. Germline-derived CDR1 and CDR2 are LGHNT and FRNRAP. The CDR3 totals 19 residues. The V gene end was trimmed by 0 bases and the J gene end by 0 bases; junction bases not matched to a gene: 9. The CDR3 is CASGLVPRGGVGSYNEQFF. The CDR3 nucleotides are TGTGCTAGTGGTTTGGTCCCGCGGGGGGGAGTGGGCTCCTACAATGAGCAGTTCTTC.

V and J are TRBV5-1 and TRBJ1-5, with a tentative D call TRBD1 (5 bases). The germline CDR1 and CDR2 sequences are SGHRS and YFSETQ. The V and J ends lost 0 bases and 9 bases respectively, with 13 bases between them. This CDR3 region has 14 residues. This chain's CDR3 is CASSLGEGMGPQHF. In DNA, the CDR3 is TGCGCCAGCAGCTTGGGGGAGGGGATGGGGCCCCAGCATTTT.

This clone was recorded only once. The chain recombines TRBV6-2 or TRBV6-3 with TRBJ2-1, with TRBD2 matching 10 bases. V shed 7 bases, J shed 9 bases, and the junction held 12 bases outside the gene matches. The germline V gene has CDR1 MNHEY and CDR2 SVGEGT. The CDR3 has 15 amino acids. CDR3 nucleotides: TGTGCCAGCACCCCCGGCAGCGGGGGGGGTTTTGAGCAGTTCTTC. This encodes CASTPGSGGGFEQFF.

The chain carries TRBV24-1 and TRBJ2-3; D is possibly TRBD2 (6 bases). The CDR3 loop spans 17 amino acids. Trimming removed 4 bases from V and 0 bases from J, with 16 bases in between. CDR1 and CDR2 (germline): KGHDR, SFDVKD. This CDR3 reads CATSDPFSGGSTDTQYF. The CDR3 DNA sequence: TGTGCCACCAGTGACCCCTTCAGTGGAGGGAGCACAGATACGCAGTATTTT.

V usage is TRBV7-9 and J usage is TRBJ2-7; TRBD2 might be the D (7 bases). V shed 5 bases and J shed 3 bases, with 20 bases lying between them. Germline V gene data show CDR1 as SEHNR and CDR2 as FQNEAQ (reference sequence). The CDR3 consists of 16 residues. The CDR3 region is CASSPTRRGGGYEQYF. As DNA, the CDR3 is TGTGCCAGCAGCCCAACTAGACGGGGAGGGGGCTACGAGCAGTACTTC.

This clone was counted only a few times. This sequence joins TRBV5-6 and TRBJ1-5; tentative D call: TRBD1 (6 bases). This CDR3 contains 14 residues. CDR1 SGHDT and CDR2 YYEEEE come from the germline V gene. V lost 4 bases, J lost 4 bases, and 12 bases lay in between. The CDR3 is CASSGGAGNQPQHF. The CDR3 DNA reads as TGTGCCAGCAGCGGGGGGGCAGGGAATCAGCCCCAGCATTTT.